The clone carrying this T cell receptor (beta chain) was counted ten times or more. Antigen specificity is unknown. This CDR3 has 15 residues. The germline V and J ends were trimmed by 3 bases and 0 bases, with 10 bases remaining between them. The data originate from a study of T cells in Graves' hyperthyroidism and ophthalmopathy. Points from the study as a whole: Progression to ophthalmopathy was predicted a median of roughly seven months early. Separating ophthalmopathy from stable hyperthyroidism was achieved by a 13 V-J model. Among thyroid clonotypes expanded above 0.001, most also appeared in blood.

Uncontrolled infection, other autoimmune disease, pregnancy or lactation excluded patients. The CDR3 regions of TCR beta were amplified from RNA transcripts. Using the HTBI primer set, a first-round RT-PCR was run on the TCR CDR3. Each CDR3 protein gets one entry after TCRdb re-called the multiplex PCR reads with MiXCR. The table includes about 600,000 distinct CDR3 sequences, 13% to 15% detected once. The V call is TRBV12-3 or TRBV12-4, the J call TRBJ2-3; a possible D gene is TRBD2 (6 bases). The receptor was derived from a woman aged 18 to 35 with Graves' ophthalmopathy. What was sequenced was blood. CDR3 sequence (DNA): TGTGCCAGCAGTTTGGGCGGGGCGAGCACAGATACGCAGTATTTT. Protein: CASSLGGASTDTQYF.